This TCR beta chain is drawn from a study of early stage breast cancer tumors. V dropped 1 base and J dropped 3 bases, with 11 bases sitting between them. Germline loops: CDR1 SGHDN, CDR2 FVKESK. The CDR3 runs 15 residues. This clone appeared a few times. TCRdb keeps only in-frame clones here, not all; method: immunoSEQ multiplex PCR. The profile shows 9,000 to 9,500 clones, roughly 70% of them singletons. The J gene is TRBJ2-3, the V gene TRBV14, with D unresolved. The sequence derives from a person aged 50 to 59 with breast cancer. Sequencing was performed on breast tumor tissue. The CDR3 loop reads CASSQVRPVTDTQYF. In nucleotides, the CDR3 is TGTGCCAGCAGCCAAGTTCGGCCAGTAACAGATACGCAGTATTTT. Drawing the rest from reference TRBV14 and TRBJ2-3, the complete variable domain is EAGVTQFPSHSVIEKGQTVTLRCDPISGHDNLYWYRRVMGKEIKFLLHFVKESKQDESGMPNNRFLAERTGGTYSTLKVQPAELEDSGVYFCASSQVRPVTDTQYFGPGTRLTVL.